The rows below give T cell receptor beta chains drawn from one sample of a study of shared clonotypes between healthy human individuals. Sequenced by immunoSEQ multiplex PCR; TCRdb stores in-frame clones only, minus some. The table shows 650,000 to 700,000 clones, with 80% to 95% occurring only once. The sample consisted of memory CD8+ T cells from PBMCs. These receptors all come from a man aged 18-30 years in good health. Some clones in this sample may be carry-over from other donors' samples. Each CDR3 is given with its conserved first and last residue. The D gene is left open where the match is weak.

>-|TRBV2|TRBJ2-2
CASRVRNTGELFF
>-|TRBV9|TRBJ2-5
CASSVGWAGTETQYF
>-|TRBV9|TRBJ2-2
CASSVVGGTGELFF
>TRBD2|TRBV9|TRBJ2-3
CASSPLAGSTDTQYF
>-|TRBV27|TRBJ2-1
CASSWFQDNEQFF
>-|TRBV27|TRBJ2-1
CASSFGLLNEQFF
>TRBD2|TRBV4-1|TRBJ2-1
CASSQERTRSYNEQFF
>-|TRBV11-2|TRBJ1-5
CASSPYAGEGSNQPQHF
>-|TRBV19|TRBJ1-1
CASTLSRGTEAFF
>TRBD2|TRBV27|TRBJ2-3
CASSLISPSGSTDTQYF
>-|TRBV5-1|TRBJ2-7
CASGIHRDGVYEQYF
>TRBD1|TRBV4-1|TRBJ1-5
CASSQEGTGFHQPQHF
>-|TRBV29-1|TRBJ2-2
CSVDVGGHTGELFF
>-|TRBV10-3|TRBJ2-7
CAISDGGDNSYEQYF
>TRBD1|TRBV6-1|TRBJ1-5
CASTTGGGNQPQHF
>-|TRBV9|TRBJ2-4
CASSPRGAKNIQYF
>-|TRBV28|TRBJ2-3
CASSLGTTDTQYF
>-|TRBV27|TRBJ2-7
CASTERGGSQERGTYEQYF
>TRBD2|TRBV10-3|TRBJ2-3
CAISGPGTSGSEPHLSTDTQYF
>TRBD1|TRBV10-3|TRBJ1-2
CAASTGNYGYTF
>TRBD1|TRBV11-3|TRBJ2-3
CASSGTGGGSDTQYF
>TRBD1|TRBV6-4|TRBJ2-2
CASSDGTGGTGELFF
>TRBD1|TRBV19|TRBJ1-5
CASSMPNRGWQPQHF
>-|TRBV5-6|TRBJ2-7
CASSSTPQGYEQYF
>-|TRBV30|TRBJ2-6
CAWRRRGANVLTF
>-|TRBV6-5|TRBJ2-7
CASSMGDRYEQYF
>-|TRBV9|TRBJ2-7
CASSVKGLPGSEQYF
>-|TRBV4-1|TRBJ2-1
CASSQVGRGNEQFF
>-|TRBV4-1|TRBJ2-7
CASSQITSVEQYF
>TRBD1|TRBV19|TRBJ1-3
CASGTAKTSGNTIYF
>-|TRBV27|TRBJ2-7
CASSLYGGRGEQYF
>-|TRBV7-9|TRBJ2-1
CASSLVRDPRGNEQFF
>TRBD1|TRBV19|TRBJ2-3
CASSIGGYVRQGHTDTQYF
>TRBD2|TRBV7-9|TRBJ2-7
CAGASGRAYEQYF
>-|TRBV5-6|TRBJ2-7
CASSPVWGAYEQYF
>-|TRBV5-4|TRBJ2-7
CASSPPWAAYEQYF
>-|TRBV4-2|TRBJ1-1
CASSQERGTEAFF
>-|TRBV7-9|TRBJ2-2
CASRWGGELFF
>TRBD1|TRBV28|TRBJ2-5
CASSQGQGQETQYF
>-|TRBV2|TRBJ2-7
CASSGLPARQHEQYF
>-|TRBV6-5|TRBJ1-1
CASFLTDMNTEAFF
>-|TRBV7-9|TRBJ1-3
CASSFFLSGDGNTIYF
>-|TRBV11-2|TRBJ2-1
CASSHPGIILNEQFF
>TRBD1|TRBV7-7|TRBJ2-7
CASSLTTGVEQYF
>-|TRBV6-1|TRBJ1-2
CASSESRSGAYGYTF
>TRBD1|TRBV7-6|TRBJ2-5
CASSQDRGGETQYF
>-|TRBV15|TRBJ1-3
CATSRDSGQPNTIYF
>TRBD2|TRBV7-9|TRBJ2-6
CASSQRLAGISGANVLTF
>-|TRBV27|TRBJ2-7
CASSYAPSYEQYF
>TRBD1|TRBV5-6|TRBJ2-2
CASSTGQGVNPGELFF
>-|TRBV6-6|TRBJ2-7
CASSYSKGFFYEQYF
>TRBD1|TRBV19|TRBJ2-7
CASSIEGAGGYEQYF
>TRBD1|TRBV20-1|TRBJ1-2
CSAPTGLGYTF
>-|TRBV19|TRBJ1-1
CASSLRGGFTEAFF
>TRBD1|TRBV28|TRBJ1-1
CASNTRLTGTNTEAFF